These 10 T cell receptor beta chains were sequenced from one sample in a study of T cell changes during pregnancy in multiple sclerosis. Measured with immunoSEQ multiplex PCR; TCRdb has only the in-frame clones, and not every one. The sample consists of some 90,000 clones, 91% of them appearing once. This specimen was peripheral blood, taken after pregnancy. The receptor set was obtained from a female donor in good health, enrolled as a control in a pregnancy study.

J is TRBJ2-3 and V is TRBV6-5, with 9 bases fitting TRBD1. The CDR3 contains 15 residues. Per germline, CDR1 MNHEY and CDR2 SVGAGI. With V trimmed by 4 bases and J by 1 base, 3 bases remained unmatched. CDR3 in amino acids: CASSFRTGGTDTQYF. CDR3 nucleotide sequence: TGTGCCAGCAGTTTCCGGACAGGGGGCACAGATACGCAGTATTTT.

This chain joins TRBV7-2 and TRBJ2-3, with TRBD2 matching 9 bases. This CDR3 has 16 residues. Germline CDR1 is SGHTA and CDR2 is FQGNSA. V lost 3 bases and J lost 2; bases outside the gene matches: 6. CDR3 in amino acids: CASSLLAGLPTDTQYF. DNA for the CDR3: TGTGCCAGCAGCTTGCTAGCGGGGCTACCCACAGATACGCAGTATTTT.

The sample holds one count of this clone. The chain uses TRBV15 and TRBJ1-1, with D unresolved. Deletions cut 0 bases from V and 3 bases from J, with 14 bases between. CDR1 is LNHNV, CDR2 YYDKDF, per germline (reference sequence). The CDR3 runs to 16 residues. CDR3 in amino acids: CATSRDSPGLDTEAFF. CDR3 bases: TGTGCCACCAGCAGAGATTCCCCGGGTTTGGACACTGAAGCTTTCTTT.

The chain has TRBV2 and TRBJ1-5, with 8 bases matching TRBD1. CDR3 length: 17 residues. With 2 bases clipped from V and 6 bases from J, the junction kept 12 bases outside the gene matches. Per the germline V gene, CDR1 is SNHLY and CDR2 is FYNNEI. CDR3 amino acids: CASSERRTGNIIQPQHF. The CDR3 nucleotides are TGTGCCAGCAGTGAAAGGCGGACAGGGAATATAATTCAGCCCCAGCATTTT.

V gene TRBV7-9 combines with J gene TRBJ2-1, with D perhaps TRBD2 (5 bases). This CDR3 contains 12 residues. Germline V gene sequence: CDR1 SEHNR, CDR2 FQNEAQ (reference sequence). Trimming cost V 6 bases and J 5 bases, with 8 bases left between them. In nucleotides, the CDR3 is TGTGCCAGCAGTACCGGGGACAATGAGCAGTTCTTC. It is translated as CASSTGDNEQFF.

Only a few counts were recorded for this clone. The chain couples TRBV27 to TRBJ2-7; 11 nucleotides align to TRBD2. Germline V CDR1 and CDR2: MNHEY, SMNVEV (reference sequence). The trim removed 6 bases at V and 7 bases at J, leaving 11 bases unmatched. This CDR3 has 15 amino acids. Written as DNA, the CDR3 is TGTGCCAGCAGGGAAGCTAGCGGGGGGCCCTGGGAGCAGTACTTC. Its protein is CASREASGGPWEQYF.

This clone was observed a few times. The gene calls are TRBV11-2 and TRBJ1-1, with a tentative D call TRBD1 (6 bases). CDR1 SGHAT and CDR2 FQNNGV come from the germline V gene. The CDR3 is made up of 14 amino acids. Trimming cost V 5 bases and J 8 bases, with 18 bases left between them. The CDR3 reads CASSQIVGQGEAFF. CDR3 nucleotides: TGTGCCAGCAGCCAGATAGTGGGGCAGGGGGAAGCTTTCTTT.

The V gene is TRBV5-6, the J gene TRBJ1-2; D not resolved. The CDR3 contains 11 residues. The ends were cut back, 2 bases at V and 9 bases at J, with 8 bases in the middle. Germline-derived CDR1 and CDR2 are SGHDT and YYEEEE. CDR3 sequence reads: CASSLRERYTF. The CDR3 DNA sequence: TGTGCCAGCAGCTTAAGGGAGCGCTACACCTTC. The whole variable domain, remainder taken from reference TRBV5-6 and TRBJ1-2, is DAGVTQSPTHLIKTRGQQVTLRCSPKSGHDTVSWYQQALGQGPQFIFQYYEEEERQRGNFPDRFSGHQFPNYSSELNVNALLLGDSALYLCASSLRERYTFGSGTRLTVV.

The genes are TRBV7-6 and TRBJ1-1; D is ambiguous. With 6 bases removed from V and 6 bases from J, the gap between germline ends came to 14 bases. CDR3 length: 13 amino acids. Germline CDR1 and CDR2: SGHVS and FNYEAQ. The CDR3 is CASSPRRFAEAFF. The DNA for the CDR3 is TGTGCCAGCAGTCCGAGGAGGTTTGCTGAAGCTTTCTTT. The entire variable domain, with the rest obtained from reference TRBV7-6 and TRBJ1-1, is as follows: GAGVSQSPRYKVTKRGQDVALRCDPISGHVSLYWYRQALGQGPEFLTYFNYEAQQDKSGLPNDRFSAERPEGSISTLTIQRTEQRDSAMYRCASSPRRFAEAFFGQGTRLTVV.

The J gene is TRBJ1-1, the V gene TRBV20-1, with 8 bases matching TRBD1. The CDR3 contains 11 residues. CDR1 and CDR2 from the germline V gene are DFQATT and SNEGSKA (reference sequence). The V gene end was trimmed by 5 bases and the J gene end by 12 bases; junction bases not matched to a gene: 8. The CDR3 DNA reads TGCAGTGCTGCTCGACAGGGGTGGACTTTCTTT. Translated, it gives CSAARQGWTFF.